Given below is one TCR beta chain in context. Its antigen remains unidentified. The data originate from a study of cytomegalovirus exposure and HLA in healthy donors. Study-level points and caveats: The study listed roughly 150 cytomegalovirus-associated TCR beta chains. TCR beta sequences reportedly predicted most subjects' HLA-A and HLA-B alleles accurately.

The PCR was carried out with 60 Vbeta primers and 13 Jbeta primers. Profiled with immunoSEQ multiplex PCR; TCRdb holds only in-frame clones, not every one. Of more than 50,000 clones in the sample, less than 85% were seen once. Trimming at V came to 4 bases and at J to 5 bases, leaving 11 bases not matched to a gene. CDR1 is SGDLS, CDR2 YYNGEE, per germline. This CDR3 is built from 16 residues. The specimen was PBMCs. The chain employs TRBV9 and TRBJ2-5, with 10 positions matching TRBD2. The receptor was derived from a woman aged 55 to 70 in good health and CMV-seropositive. The CDR3 DNA follows: TGTGCCAGCAGCCCCCGGTTTAGCGGGGGGTCGGAGACCCAGTACTTC. Amino acid sequence: CASSPRFSGGSETQYF.